A single sample is the source of the 31 T cell receptor beta chains below, sequenced in a study of identical twins. MiXCR, run by TCRdb on the 5' RACE reads, gives a single entry per CDR3 protein. The profile shows approximately 230,000 distinct CDR3 sequences, approximately 7.1% of them singletons. The data also belong to a second study, concerning T cells expressing NK-cell markers.

The sample comprised CD8+ T cells sorted from blood. These receptors all come from a woman under 30 in good health.

This clonotype was seen repeatedly, ten times or more. The chain has TRBV12-3 or TRBV12-4 and TRBJ1-2; D is possibly TRBD1 (5 bases). V gave up 7 bases and J gave up 6 bases, with 18 bases separating them. The CDR3 sequence is 14 residues long. The CDR3 region is CASTPMGLGDGYTF. DNA of the CDR3: TGTGCCAGCACCCCTATGGGGCTAGGGGATGGCTACACCTTC.

This clonotype was seen ten or more times. V gene TRBV9 combines with J gene TRBJ1-1; 7 bases align to TRBD1. The CDR3 covers 12 residues. Trimming at V came to 3 bases and at J to 8 bases, leaving 4 bases not matched to a gene. CDR1 and CDR2 from the germline V gene are SGDLS and YYNGEE. The CDR3 sequence is CASSEWGQEAFF. The CDR3 nucleotides read TGTGCCAGCAGCGAATGGGGACAGGAAGCTTTCTTT.

In this sample, this clonotype turned up many times. This rearrangement joins TRBV6-2 or TRBV6-3 to TRBJ2-1, with 11 bases identical to TRBD2. Germline-derived CDR1 and CDR2 are MNHEY and SVGEGT. With V trimmed by 7 bases and J by 3 bases, 8 bases remained unmatched. The CDR3 sequence is 16 residues long. CDR3 in DNA: TGTGCCAGCACCCTCTTAGCGGGAGGGAACTACAATGAGCAGTTCTTC. Translation: CASTLLAGGNYNEQFF.

The sample holds a few counts of this clonotype. The chain employs TRBV20-1 and TRBJ2-1; D possibly matches TRBD1 or TRBD2 (6 bases each). V was clipped by 3 bases and J by 4 bases, with 10 bases between them. The CDR3 extends over 13 amino acids. In germline, CDR1 is DFQATT, CDR2 SNEGSKA (reference sequence). The CDR3 DNA reads as TGCAGTGCTAGGGGGGGCAAATACAATGAGCAGTTCTTC. Its translation is CSARGGKYNEQFF.

The rearrangement joins TRBV7-8 to TRBJ2-7; TRBD1 aligns across 9 bases. V trimming: 4 bases; J trimming: 0 bases; junction bases outside the gene matches: 1. The CDR3 contains 14 residues. Germline V gene sequence: CDR1 SGHVS, CDR2 FQNEAQ. This CDR3 reads CASSWGQGSYEQYF. CDR3 sequence (DNA): TGTGCCAGCAGCTGGGGACAGGGCTCCTACGAGCAGTACTTC.

This clonotype was seen at least ten times. The chain joins TRBV7-9 to TRBJ1-1, with 7 bases matching TRBD1. The germline CDR1 and CDR2 sequences are SEHNR and FQNEAQ (reference sequence). The length of the CDR3 is 16 residues. V gave up 5 bases and J gave up 0 bases; unmatched junction bases: 9. This chain's CDR3 is CASSPRDRPMNTEAFF. CDR3 coding DNA: TGTGCCAGCAGCCCCAGGGACAGACCCATGAACACTGAAGCTTTCTTT.

The chain combines TRBV15 with TRBJ2-7; TRBD2 might be the D (6 bases). CDR3 length: 17 residues. The V gene lost 5 bases and the J gene lost 2 bases, with 22 bases spanning the gap. Germline loops: CDR1 LNHNV, CDR2 YYDKDF (reference sequence). The CDR3 reads CATSGLTVAGSPYEQYF. CDR3 coding DNA: TGTGCCACCAGCGGCCTCACGGTCGCGGGGAGCCCCTACGAGCAGTACTTC.

This chain connects TRBV5-5 to TRBJ2-1; no reliable D call. V lost 0 bases, J lost 4 bases, and 11 bases lay in between. The CDR3 has 15 residues. Germline V gene sequence: CDR1 SGHKS, CDR2 YYEKEE (reference sequence). In DNA, the CDR3 is TGTGCCAGCAGCTTGGTGGGGTCCCAATACAATGAGCAGTTCTTC. It specifies CASSLVGSQYNEQFF.

CDR3 residues: CASSLGTVYYNEQFF. The CDR3 nucleotides are TGTGCCAGCAGCTTAGGTACAGTATACTACAATGAGCAGTTCTTC. The J gene is TRBJ2-1, the V gene TRBV11-2; no clear D. The ends were cut back, 1 base at V and 3 bases at J, with 10 bases in the middle. The CDR3 runs 15 residues. Per germline, CDR1 SGHAT and CDR2 FQNNGV. The full variable domain, with the rest looked up from reference TRBV11-2 and TRBJ2-1, is EAGVAQSPRYKIIEKRQSVAFWCNPISGHATLYWYQQILGQGPKLLIQFQNNGVVDDSQLPKDRFSAERLKGVDSTLKIQPAKLEDSAVYLCASSLGTVYYNEQFFGPGTRLTVL.

V usage is TRBV7-6 and J usage is TRBJ2-3, with TRBD2 matching 9 bases. This CDR3 spans 14 amino acids. Germline CDR1 reads SGHVS; CDR2 reads FNYEAQ. Trimming cost V 9 bases and J 1 base; bases outside gene matches: 5. The CDR3 is CASSRLAGTDTQYF. The CDR3 bases are TGTGCCAGTTCCAGACTAGCGGGCACAGATACGCAGTATTTT. Variable domain in full (rest from reference TRBV7-6 and TRBJ2-3): GAGVSQSPRYKVTKRGQDVALRCDPISGHVSLYWYRQALGQGPEFLTYFNYEAQQDKSGLPNDRFSAERPEGSISTLTIQRTEQRDSAMYRCASSRLAGTDTQYFGPGTRLTVL.

This clonotype appeared many times. The V gene is TRBV5-1, the J gene TRBJ2-7; D might be TRBD1 (6 bases). This CDR3 region has 12 residues. Germline V gene sequence: CDR1 SGHRS, CDR2 YFSETQ. V was cut by 4 bases and J by 11 bases, with 16 bases left in between. The CDR3 nucleotides read TGCGCCAGCAGCCACACTACAGGGCGAGAGTACTTC. The encoded protein is CASSHTTGREYF.

This clonotype was observed a handful of times. The chain recombines TRBV6-1 with TRBJ1-2, with D possibly TRBD1 on 5 matching bases. CDR3 size: 17 residues. Germline CDR1 MNHNS, CDR2 SASEGT. V was pared by 5 bases and J by 1 base, with 20 bases between. CDR3 in amino acids: CASSTSGTELLNYGYTF. The CDR3 DNA follows: TGTGCCAGCAGTACCTCCGGGACGGAATTACTTAACTATGGCTACACCTTC.

The sample holds many counts of this clonotype. This chain connects TRBV29-1 to TRBJ2-7; D perhaps matches TRBD1 (6 bases). V was trimmed by 3 bases and J by 4 bases, leaving 13 bases between them. This CDR3 is built from 13 residues. CDR1 SQVTM and CDR2 ANQGSEA come from the germline V gene. The CDR3 DNA is TGCAGCGTTGAGAGTGCAGGGGATTACGAGCAGTACTTC. This codes for CSVESAGDYEQYF.

This clonotype was recorded many times. The chain employs TRBV12-3 or TRBV12-4 and TRBJ2-1, with 7 bases identical to TRBD1. The CDR3 covers 15 residues. J was trimmed by 3 bases and V by 3 bases; bases with no gene match: 5. This CDR3 reads CASSFSGTDYNEQFF. The DNA of the CDR3 is TGTGCCAGCAGTTTCTCCGGGACAGACTACAATGAGCAGTTCTTC.

This clonotype was counted between two and nine times. The chain is built from TRBV10-3 and TRBJ2-2; 7 bases line up with TRBD1. CDR1 and CDR2 from the germline V gene are ENHRY and SYGVKD. The CDR3 loop spans 20 amino acids. V dropped 0 bases and J dropped 0; count of bases not matched to a gene: 13. DNA for the CDR3: TGTGCCATCAGTGAGTCCAGTCACATTTCAGGGGGTCCGAACACCGGGGAGCTGTTTTTT. Its translation is CAISESSHISGGPNTGELFF.

This clonotype was seen only a few times. The junction departs from germline at one end; a sequencing error may be responsible. V gene TRBV20-1 combines with J gene TRBJ2-1; 10 bases are shared with TRBD2. CDR3 size: 17 residues. CDR1 is DFQATT, CDR2 SNEGSKA, per germline (reference sequence). As DNA, the CDR3 is TGCTGTGCTAGAGACCCTGGACTAGCGGAGACATACAATGAGCAGTTCTTC. It yields the protein CCARDPGLAETYNEQFF.

Many counts were recorded for this clonotype. The chain has TRBV9 and TRBJ2-1, with TRBD1 matching over 9 bases. The V gene end was trimmed by 4 bases and the J gene end by 4 bases; junction bases not matched to a gene: 6. This CDR3 has 15 amino acids. From germline, CDR1 is SGDLS and CDR2 YYNGEE. DNA for the CDR3: TGTGCCAGCAGCACCGCGGGACAGGGATACAATGAGCAGTTCTTC. Translating gives CASSTAGQGYNEQFF.

The sample holds many counts of this clonotype. The chain combines TRBV11-2 with TRBJ2-7; 9 bases are a match to TRBD1. CDR3 length: 14 amino acids. Germline CDR1 SGHAT, CDR2 FQNNGV. The J segment lost 2 bases and the V segment lost 3 bases, leaving 2 bases of the junction unmatched. CDR3 coding DNA: TGTGCCAGCAGCTTGTGGGACAGGGCCTACGAGCAGTACTTC. It codes for CASSLWDRAYEQYF.

This clonotype was seen more than once but under ten times. The chain recombines TRBV6-1 with TRBJ1-2; possible D gene TRBD1, 5 bases. Trimming left V 3 bases short and J 3 bases short, with 17 bases between. The length of the CDR3 is 16 residues. Germline CDR1 is MNHNS and CDR2 is SASEGT. Written as DNA, the CDR3 is TGTGCCAGCAGTGAGGAGCTTTTGCGAGGGGACTATGGCTACACCTTC. This sequence encodes CASSEELLRGDYGYTF.

V and J are TRBV6-1 and TRBJ2-2; D unclear. This CDR3 spans 14 amino acids. Germline CDR1 and CDR2: MNHNS and SASEGT. The V gene lost 6 bases and the J gene lost 4 bases, with 12 bases spanning the gap. The chain's CDR3 is CASSLTEVTGELFF. CDR3 in DNA: TGTGCCAGCAGCCTCACAGAGGTCACCGGGGAGCTGTTTTTT.

The chain recombines TRBV6-5 with TRBJ2-5; a possible D gene is TRBD2 (6 bases). Germline assignment: CDR1 MNHEY and CDR2 SVGAGI. V shed 0 bases and J shed 4 bases, with 12 bases lying between them. There are 15 residues in the CDR3. This CDR3 reads CASSYSIAERETQYF. The CDR3, as DNA: TGTGCCAGCAGTTACTCGATAGCGGAGCGAGAGACCCAGTACTTC.

This clonotype was seen ten or more times. The chain uses TRBV7-9 and TRBJ2-3; 12 bases agree with TRBD2. Germline CDR1 reads SEHNR; CDR2 reads FQNEAQ (reference sequence). Trimming removed 5 bases from V and 5 bases from J; junction bases left unmatched: 5. The CDR3 has 15 residues. The CDR3 DNA follows: TGTGCCAGCAGCGTGACTAGCGGGGGTGGAGATACGCAGTATTTT. Translated, it gives CASSVTSGGGDTQYF.

The chain joins TRBV7-9 to TRBJ2-7; TRBD2 is a possible D gene (6 bases). The V and J ends lost 1 base and 2 bases respectively, with 15 bases between them. The CDR3 loop spans 16 amino acids. Germline-derived CDR1 and CDR2 are SEHNR and FQNEAQ (reference sequence). This CDR3 reads CASSLVGGGEAYEQYF. CDR3 DNA sequence: TGTGCCAGCAGCTTAGTTGGAGGAGGGGAAGCCTACGAGCAGTACTTC.

This clonotype came up a few times. The chain joins TRBV3-1 to TRBJ2-3; TRBD2 agrees at 7 bases. Trimming cost V 3 bases and J 1 base; bases outside gene matches: 7. Germline loops: CDR1 LGHDT, CDR2 YNNKEL (reference sequence). The CDR3 sequence is 16 residues long. The DNA for the CDR3 is TGTGCCAGCAGCCAGGACCACCGGGGGGGCACAGATACGCAGTATTTT. As protein: CASSQDHRGGTDTQYF.

This clonotype has more than one count but fewer than ten. This chain links TRBV7-9 with TRBJ2-7; 10 bases line up with TRBD1. The CDR3 is 17 residues long. V lost 2 bases, J lost 3 bases, and 10 bases stayed unmatched. The germline gives CDR1 SEHNR, CDR2 FQNEAQ (reference sequence). In DNA, the CDR3 is TGTGCCAGCAGCTTAACCCTTGGACAGGGGGACATCTACGAGCAGTACTTC. This encodes CASSLTLGQGDIYEQYF.

V is TRBV7-9 and J is TRBJ2-7, with 7 bases identical to TRBD2. The CDR3 covers 15 residues. Trimming took 2 bases from V and 6 from J; bases not matched to a gene: 10. CDR1 is SEHNR and CDR2 is FQNEAQ in the germline V gene (reference sequence). Here the CDR3 reads CASSLYAGDGSEQYF. DNA for the CDR3: TGTGCCAGCAGCTTATACGCGGGAGACGGCTCCGAGCAGTACTTC.

Only a few counts were recorded for this clonotype. This chain connects TRBV18 to TRBJ2-4; weak D call: TRBD1 (5 bases). This CDR3 is built from 16 residues. V was cut by 0 bases and J by 0 bases, with 9 bases left in between. Germline V gene data show CDR1 as KGHSH and CDR2 as LQKENI. CDR3 amino acids: CASSPPKGVAKNIQYF. Here the CDR3 DNA reads TGTGCCAGCTCACCACCCAAAGGGGTAGCCAAAAACATTCAGTACTTC.

This clonotype was counted only a few times. This rearrangement joins TRBV4-1 to TRBJ2-2, with a weak D call TRBD2 (5 bases). The CDR3 is made up of 16 amino acids. Germline CDR1 is MGHRA and CDR2 is YSYEKL. Trimming pared 4 bases from V and 0 bases from J, leaving 12 bases between. CDR3 region: CASSPEDGPNTGELFF. CDR3 nucleotide sequence: TGCGCCAGCAGCCCGGAGGACGGCCCGAACACCGGGGAGCTGTTTTTT.

Many counts were recorded for this clonotype. The chain carries TRBV5-1 and TRBJ2-1; 7 nucleotides align to TRBD1. CDR1 and CDR2 (germline): SGHRS, YFSETQ. The CDR3 is 15 amino acids. The trim removed 1 base at V and 5 bases at J, leaving 6 bases unmatched. The CDR3 here is CASSLLGTEHNEQFF. The DNA for the CDR3 is TGCGCCAGCAGCTTGTTGGGGACAGAGCACAATGAGCAGTTCTTC. The full variable domain, rest sourced from reference TRBV5-1 and TRBJ2-1, is KAGVTQTPRYLIKTRGQQVTLSCSPISGHRSVSWYQQTPGQGLQFLFEYFSETQRNKGNFPGRFSGRQFSNSRSEMNVSTLELGDSALYLCASSLLGTEHNEQFFGPGTRLTVL.

This clonotype was observed a few times. The gene calls are TRBV7-8 and TRBJ2-2; D gene unclear. This CDR3 spans 16 amino acids. CDR1 is SGHVS and CDR2 is FQNEAQ in the germline V gene. V was trimmed by 5 bases and J by 2 bases, leaving 15 bases between them. CDR3 sequence reads: CASSPLASVNTGELFF. CDR3 DNA: TGTGCCAGCAGCCCCCTGGCGTCTGTAAACACCGGGGAGCTGTTTTTT.

This clonotype was seen at least ten times. The V gene is TRBV6-2 or TRBV6-3, the J gene TRBJ2-5; TRBD2 aligns across 10 bases. CDR1 is MNHEY and CDR2 is SVGEGT in the germline V gene. Trimming at V came to 2 bases and at J to 4 bases, leaving 10 bases not matched to a gene. The CDR3 has 17 residues. This chain's CDR3 is CASSYVTASGRGETQYF. In DNA form, the CDR3 reads TGTGCCAGCAGTTACGTAACCGCTAGCGGGAGAGGAGAGACCCAGTACTTC.